The sequence of this T cell receptor beta chain was determined in a study of Graves' ophthalmopathy and Graves' hyperthyroidism. In the study overall: The collection of peripheral blood took place at initial diagnosis, before any treatment.

Germline assignment: CDR1 SGDLS and CDR2 YYNGEE. The CDR3 covers 17 residues. Trimming took 3 bases from V and 4 from J, leaving 22 bases between them. This clonotype has only a few counts. Active ophthalmopathy (CAS at least 3, NOSPECS at least 4), lasting under 3 months. PBMCs were density-gradient isolated from roughly 9.6 ml fresh blood. RNA transcripts were the template, and TCR beta CDR3 regions were amplified from them. HTBI primers primed a first-round RT-PCR, and a second-round multiplex PCR followed. MiXCR, run by TCRdb on the multiplex PCR reads, gives a single entry per CDR3 protein. The table lists 340,000 or so distinct CDR3 sequences, roughly a sixth of them singletons, with roughly 12% in the top ten.

The sequenced sample consisted of peripheral blood. This sequence originates from an adult man with Graves' ophthalmopathy. The chain carries TRBV9 and TRBJ1-1, with a tentative D call TRBD1 (5 bases). The CDR3 loop reads CASSAPPGESGVTEAFF. The CDR3 coding sequence is TGTGCCAGCAGCGCCCCCCCGGGGGAGTCCGGGGTCACTGAAGCTTTCTTT.